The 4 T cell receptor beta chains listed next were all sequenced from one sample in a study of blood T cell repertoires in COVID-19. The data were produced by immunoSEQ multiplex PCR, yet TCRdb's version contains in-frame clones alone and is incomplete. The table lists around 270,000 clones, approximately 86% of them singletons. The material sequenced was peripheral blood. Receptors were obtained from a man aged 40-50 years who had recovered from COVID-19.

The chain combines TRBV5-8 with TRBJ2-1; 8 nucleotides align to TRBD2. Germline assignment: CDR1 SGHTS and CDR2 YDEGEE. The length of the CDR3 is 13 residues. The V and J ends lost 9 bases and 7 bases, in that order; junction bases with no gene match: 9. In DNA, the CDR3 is TGTGCCAACCGGGGGGGTTCGAAGAATGAGCAGTTCTTC. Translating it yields CANRGGSKNEQFF.

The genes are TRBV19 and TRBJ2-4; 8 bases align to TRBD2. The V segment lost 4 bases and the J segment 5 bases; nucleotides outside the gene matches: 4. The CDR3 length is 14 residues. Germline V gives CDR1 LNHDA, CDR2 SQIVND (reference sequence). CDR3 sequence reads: CASSTGTSENIQYF. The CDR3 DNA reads TGTGCCAGTAGTACCGGGACTAGTGAAAACATTCAGTACTTC.

Written as DNA, the CDR3 is TGTGCCAGCAGCGTAGAACAGGGTGGTGTCGAGCAGTACTTC. Residues: CASSVEQGGVEQYF. V and J are TRBV9 and TRBJ2-7, with a weak D call TRBD1 (6 bases). The V end lost 0 bases, the J end lost 6 bases, and 13 bases lay between the germline ends. Germline CDR1 and CDR2: SGDLS and YYNGEE. The CDR3 runs 14 residues.

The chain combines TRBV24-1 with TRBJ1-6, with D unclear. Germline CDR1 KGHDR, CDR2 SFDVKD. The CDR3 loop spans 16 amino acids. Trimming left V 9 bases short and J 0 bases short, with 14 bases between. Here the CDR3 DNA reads TGTGCCACCCCCCGGTCCCCGAGCTCCTATAATTCACCCCTCCACTTT. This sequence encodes CATPRSPSSYNSPLHF.